The 32 T cell receptor beta chains in this list originate from one sample, sequenced in a study of PD-L1 blockade in urothelial cancer. Clones were read by immunoSEQ multiplex PCR, and TCRdb kept only the in-frame ones, dropping some. The table includes about 120,000 clones, around nine tenths detected once. Noted time point: peripheral blood 6 weeks after treatment start. The sequencing here drew on PBMCs, taken around atezolizumab (anti-PD-L1) treatment. The receptor set was obtained from a man aged 55-75 years with urothelial cancer.

V usage is TRBV6-6 and J usage is TRBJ1-1, with 7 bases matching TRBD1. Germline V gene sequence: CDR1 MNHNY, CDR2 SVGAGI (reference sequence). The V segment lost 10 bases and the J segment 1 base; nucleotides outside the gene matches: 6. The CDR3 sequence is 13 residues long. In nucleotides, the CDR3 is TGTGCCACACAGGGGCGGAGGAACACTGAAGCTTTCTTT. This translates into CATQGRRNTEAFF.

The chain recombines TRBV29-1 with TRBJ2-1; no clear D. The CDR3 contains 15 residues. Trimming removed 6 bases from V and 5 bases from J, with 20 bases in between. Germline CDR1 reads SQVTM; CDR2 reads ANQGSEA. The CDR3 DNA reads TGCAGCGTCGTCTTCCGGCAGGCCTGGCACAATGAGCAGTTCTTC. This sequence encodes CSVVFRQAWHNEQFF.

The chain recombines TRBV27 with TRBJ2-1, with TRBD2 matching over 13 bases. From germline, CDR1 is MNHEY and CDR2 SMNVEV (reference sequence). V lost 6 bases to trimming and J lost 9 bases; unmatched junction nucleotides: 5. The CDR3 is 14 amino acids. The CDR3 spells CASSSGTSGAEQFF. CDR3 sequence (DNA): TGTGCCAGCAGCTCCGGGACTAGCGGGGCTGAGCAGTTCTTC.

This chain uses TRBV11-2 with TRBJ2-5, with 7 bases fitting TRBD1. There are 15 residues in the CDR3. CDR1 SGHAT and CDR2 FQNNGV come from the germline V gene. Germline trimming cut 7 bases from V and 4 bases from J; bases unmatched to any gene: 12. CDR3 region: CASTPSRQGGETQYF. The CDR3 DNA is TGTGCCAGCACCCCCTCCCGACAGGGCGGAGAGACCCAGTACTTC.

The CDR3 loop is CAWSVGQGNADTQYF. In DNA, the CDR3 is TGTGCCTGGAGTGTAGGCCAGGGGAATGCAGATACGCAGTATTTT. V is TRBV30 and J is TRBJ2-3; tentative D call: TRBD1 (6 bases). The CDR3 contains 15 residues. Germline CDR1 reads GTSNPN; CDR2 reads SVGIG (reference sequence). The germline V and J ends were trimmed by 0 bases and 4 bases, with 14 bases remaining between them. Drawing the rest from reference TRBV30 and TRBJ2-3, the complete variable domain is SQTIHQWPATLVQPVGSPLSLECTVEGTSNPNLYWYRQAAGRGLQLLFYSVGIGQISSEVPQNLSASRPQDRQFILSSKKLLLSDSGFYLCAWSVGQGNADTQYFGPGTRLTVL.

The genes are TRBV15 and TRBJ1-6; unclear D gene. Germline loops: CDR1 LNHNV, CDR2 YYDKDF (reference sequence). The V end was cut by 8 bases, the J end by 10 bases, with 15 bases between. The CDR3 loop spans 13 amino acids. DNA for the CDR3: TGTGCCACCCTAACGACACCAAGATCACCCCTCCACTTT. As protein: CATLTTPRSPLHF.

The genes are TRBV28 and TRBJ2-6, with D perhaps matching TRBD2 (5 bases). In germline, CDR1 is MDHEN, CDR2 SYDVKM. CDR3 length: 17 residues. V was clipped by 5 bases and J by 2 bases, with 16 bases between them. The chain's CDR3 is CASSHREGRAGANVLTF. CDR3 in DNA: TGTGCCAGCAGTCATCGTGAGGGTAGAGCTGGGGCCAACGTCCTGACTTTC.

This chain joins TRBV4-1 and TRBJ1-2; no definite D call. The CDR3 has 16 residues. Germline V lookup: CDR1 MGHRA, CDR2 YSYEKL. The ends were cut back, 0 bases at V and 3 bases at J, with 14 bases in the middle. CDR3 in amino acids: CASSQEEGRGDYGYTF. DNA of the CDR3: TGCGCCAGCAGCCAAGAGGAGGGTCGGGGAGACTATGGCTACACCTTC.

J is TRBJ1-2 and V is TRBV7-8; 12 nucleotides align to TRBD1. V lost 1 base and J lost 4; bases outside the gene matches: 4. The CDR3 sequence is 16 residues long. The germline V gene encodes CDR1 SGHVS and CDR2 FQNEAQ. The CDR3 is CASSLGDRGRSYGYTF. DNA for the CDR3: TGTGCCAGCAGCTTAGGGGACAGGGGGCGTAGCTATGGCTACACCTTC.

The rearrangement links TRBV19 to TRBJ2-4, with a tentative D call TRBD2 (6 bases). The CDR3 has 14 residues. V shed 7 bases and J shed 8 bases, with 18 bases lying between them. Germline V gene sequence: CDR1 LNHDA, CDR2 SQIVND (reference sequence). The CDR3 protein is CASTMGLWQDIQYF. CDR3 coding DNA: TGTGCCAGTACCATGGGACTCTGGCAAGACATTCAGTACTTC.

The V and J genes are TRBV27 and TRBJ2-5; 7 positions agree with TRBD1. Germline values: CDR1 MNHEY, CDR2 SMNVEV (reference sequence). Unmatched junction bases numbered 9, after V lost 2 bases and J lost 3 bases. This CDR3 has 16 residues. The CDR3 loop reads CASSLSLDRVEETQYF. Here the CDR3 DNA reads TGTGCCAGCAGTTTAAGCCTTGACAGGGTGGAAGAGACCCAGTACTTC.

The chain uses TRBV5-1 and TRBJ2-1, with TRBD1 identical over 7 bases. Germline lookup yields CDR1 SGHRS and CDR2 YFSETQ. The junction had 7 bases not matched to a gene; V was cut back by 7 bases and J by 0 bases. This CDR3 spans 15 amino acids. The DNA for the CDR3 is TGCGCCAGCGGGCCTGGACAGGCCTCCTACAATGAGCAGTTCTTC. Residues: CASGPGQASYNEQFF.

The rearrangement joins TRBV10-3 to TRBJ2-1; 9 nucleotides line up with TRBD2. Looked up from germline, CDR1 is ENHRY and CDR2 is SYGVKD. The CDR3 covers 17 residues. Trimming at V came to 3 bases and at J to 9 bases, leaving 15 bases not matched to a gene. CDR3 in amino acids: CAISEPTSGRGSAEQFF. In DNA form, the CDR3 reads TGTGCCATCAGTGAACCGACTAGCGGTAGGGGGTCCGCTGAGCAGTTCTTC.

J is TRBJ1-2 and V is TRBV28; D is possibly TRBD1 (5 bases). The CDR3 consists of 13 residues. Trimming removed 6 bases from V and 3 bases from J, with 11 bases in between. Germline V gene data show CDR1 as MDHEN and CDR2 as SYDVKM. CDR3 nucleotide sequence: TGTGCCAGCAGCCCGAAGGGGTACTATGGCTACACCTTC. Translated: CASSPKGYYGYTF.

The rearrangement uses TRBV5-4 and TRBJ2-3, with TRBD2 matching over 7 bases. In germline, CDR1 is SGHNT, CDR2 YYREEE (reference sequence). Trimming took 1 base from V and 0 from J; bases not matched to a gene: 2. The CDR3 is 15 amino acids. CDR3 region: CASSLSSGSTDTQYF. In nucleotides, the CDR3 is TGTGCCAGCAGCTTGTCTAGCGGTAGCACAGATACGCAGTATTTT.

The chain uses TRBV7-8 and TRBJ1-1; D is possibly TRBD1 (5 bases). Germline-derived CDR1 and CDR2 are SGHVS and FQNEAQ. The CDR3 totals 14 residues. The ends were cut back, 1 base at V and 10 bases at J, with 16 bases in the middle. CDR3 in DNA: TGTGCCAGCAGCTTAGGGGAGGGACTGGGAGTAGCTTTCTTT. This translates into CASSLGEGLGVAFF. Full variable domain (rest looked up from reference TRBV7-8 and TRBJ1-1): GAGVSQSPRYKVAKRGQDVALRCDPISGHVSLFWYQQALGQGPEFLTYFQNEAQLDKSGLPSDRFFAERPEGSVSTLKIQRTQQEDSAVYLCASSLGEGLGVAFFGQGTRLTVV.

The gene calls are TRBV10-1 and TRBJ1-5, with 11 bases lining up with TRBD1. There are 14 residues in the CDR3. J was trimmed by 5 bases and V by 6 bases; bases with no gene match: 3. Germline CDR1 reads WNHNN; CDR2 reads SYGVQD (reference sequence). CDR3 coding DNA: TGCGCCAGCAGGGGGACAGGGGGTGATCAGCCCCAGCATTTT. It specifies CASRGTGGDQPQHF.

The chain has TRBV2 and TRBJ2-7; maybe TRBD1 (6 bases). The V end lost 7 bases, the J end lost 2 bases, and 12 bases lay between the germline ends. The length of the CDR3 is 13 residues. Germline V gives CDR1 SNHLY, CDR2 FYNNEI. The CDR3 reads CASKATGTYEQYF. The CDR3 nucleotides read TGTGCCAGCAAGGCGACAGGAACCTACGAGCAGTACTTC.

The rearrangement uses TRBV29-1 and TRBJ2-5; 15 nucleotides match TRBD2. This CDR3 contains 18 residues. V dropped 4 bases and J dropped 4; count of bases not matched to a gene: 13. The germline CDR1 and CDR2 sequences are SQVTM and ANQGSEA. The CDR3 sequence: CSVGPGTSGRRVGETQYF. In nucleotides, the CDR3 is TGCAGCGTTGGGCCCGGGACTAGCGGGAGGAGGGTGGGAGAGACCCAGTACTTC. Full variable domain (outside the CDR3, taken from reference TRBV29-1 and TRBJ2-5): SAVISQKPSRDICQRGTSLTIQCQVDSQVTMMFWYRQQPGQSLTLIATANQGSEATYESGFVIDKFPISRPNLTFSTLTVSNMSPEDSSIYLCSVGPGTSGRRVGETQYFGPGTRLLVL.

The genes are TRBV5-1 and TRBJ1-1, with 7 bases matching TRBD1. Per germline, CDR1 SGHRS and CDR2 YFSETQ. The CDR3 runs 14 residues. The V and J ends lost 4 bases and 2 bases, in that order; junction bases with no gene match: 5. Here the CDR3 DNA reads TGCGCCAGCAGCCGGGACAGTGTAAACACTGAAGCTTTCTTT. Its protein is CASSRDSVNTEAFF. Variable domain in full (rest from reference TRBV5-1 and TRBJ1-1): KAGVTQTPRYLIKTRGQQVTLSCSPISGHRSVSWYQQTPGQGLQFLFEYFSETQRNKGNFPGRFSGRQFSNSRSEMNVSTLELGDSALYLCASSRDSVNTEAFFGQGTRLTVV.

This chain uses TRBV6-1 with TRBJ1-6, with 9 bases identical to TRBD1. V was pared by 6 bases and J by 9 bases, with 0 bases of the junction left unmatched. This CDR3 region has 12 residues. Germline V gives CDR1 MNHNS, CDR2 SASEGT. Here the CDR3 DNA reads TGTGCCAGCAGGACAGGGGGTTCACCCCTCCACTTT. Translated: CASRTGGSPLHF.

This chain links TRBV7-2 with TRBJ2-7; a possible D gene is TRBD2 (6 bases). CDR3 length: 14 residues. Germline V gene sequence: CDR1 SGHTA, CDR2 FQGNSA. V gave up 3 bases and J gave up 3 bases, with 12 bases separating them. CDR3 sequence (DNA): TGTGCCAGCAGCTTCTCCGGGACTGGCTACGAGCAGTACTTC. Its protein is CASSFSGTGYEQYF.

V gene TRBV1 combines with J gene TRBJ2-1; the table's D call, TRBD1, was not checked against the DNA. TRBV1 is given as a pseudogene. The CDR3 covers 12 residues. The CDR3 is CTSSHSNNEQFF. CDR3 nucleotide sequence: TGCACCAGCAGCCACAGTAACAATGAGCAGTTCTTC.

The CDR3: CASSPPPGAGNTIYF. DNA for the CDR3: TGTGCCAGCTCACCACCGCCCGGGGCTGGAAACACCATATATTTT. The genes are TRBV18 and TRBJ1-3, with D uncertain. Trimming removed 0 bases from V and 2 bases from J, with 8 bases in between. The CDR3 is made up of 15 amino acids. From germline, CDR1 is KGHSH and CDR2 LQKENI. The entire variable domain, with the rest obtained from reference TRBV18 and TRBJ1-3, is as follows: NAGVMQNPRHLVRRRGQEARLRCSPMKGHSHVYWYRQLPEEGLKFMVYLQKENIIDESGMPKERFSAEFPKEGPSILRIQQVVRGDSAAYFCASSPPPGAGNTIYFGEGSWLTVV.

J is TRBJ1-1 and V is TRBV19; D is unresolved. The germline V and J ends were trimmed by 7 bases and 6 bases, with 9 bases remaining between them. Germline V gene data show CDR1 as LNHDA and CDR2 as SQIVND (reference sequence). This CDR3 spans 11 amino acids. The CDR3 sequence: CASISGSEAFF. CDR3 nucleotides: TGTGCCAGTATCTCGGGGTCTGAAGCTTTCTTT.

J is TRBJ1-5 and V is TRBV7-3; 7 nucleotides match TRBD1. With V trimmed by 5 bases and J by 7 bases, 2 bases remained unmatched. This CDR3 spans 12 amino acids. Germline CDR1 reads SGHTA; CDR2 reads FQGTGA. Here the CDR3 DNA reads TGTGCCAGCAGCAGACAGGGACAGCCCCAGCATTTT. Encoded protein: CASSRQGQPQHF.

The chain links TRBV13 to TRBJ1-5; D is unresolved. The V gene's germline CDR1 is PRHDT and CDR2 FYEKMQ (reference sequence). The ends were cut back, 2 bases at V and 2 bases at J, with 4 bases in the middle. This CDR3 has 13 residues. The CDR3 is CASSLRGNQPQHF. CDR3 bases: TGTGCCAGCAGCTTACGAGGCAATCAGCCCCAGCATTTT.

The rearrangement uses TRBV9 and TRBJ2-1; 10 bases fit TRBD2. Germline loops: CDR1 SGDLS, CDR2 YYNGEE. The CDR3 sequence is 18 residues long. V shed 0 bases and J 4 bases; nucleotides not matched to a gene: 10. CDR3 DNA sequence: TGTGCCAGCAGCGTAGGTAGCGGGGGGCTGGGCGAGTACAATGAGCAGTTCTTC. It codes for CASSVGSGGLGEYNEQFF.

This clone was detected once. The V call is TRBV12-5, the J call TRBJ2-3, with 13 positions matching TRBD2. The V gene end was trimmed by 5 bases and the J gene end by 10 bases; junction bases not matched to a gene: 12. Looked up from germline, CDR1 is LGHNT and CDR2 is FRNRAP. There are 16 residues in the CDR3. The CDR3 loop is CASGPQTSGGTWAQYF. CDR3 nucleotides: TGTGCTAGTGGTCCTCAGACTAGCGGGGGGACCTGGGCGCAGTATTTT.

The chain combines TRBV7-2 with TRBJ2-3; 8 positions match TRBD1. Germline V gene sequence: CDR1 SGHTA, CDR2 FQGNSA. The CDR3 is 13 residues long. V trimming: 3 bases; J trimming: 6 bases; junction bases outside the gene matches: 2. CDR3: CASSLDREDTQYF. CDR3 DNA sequence: TGTGCCAGCAGCTTGGACAGGGAGGATACGCAGTATTTT.

This rearrangement joins TRBV19 to TRBJ1-3, with 8 bases aligning to TRBD1. Per germline, CDR1 LNHDA and CDR2 SQIVND (reference sequence). The length of the CDR3 is 14 residues. With 4 bases clipped from V and 4 bases from J, the junction kept 3 bases outside the gene matches. The CDR3 loop is CASSTGQGGNTIYF. The CDR3 DNA reads as TGTGCCAGTAGTACCGGACAGGGCGGAAACACCATATATTTT.

The CDR3 coding sequence is TGCGCCAGCAGCCAGGGGTCCTCTGGAAACACCATATATTTT. Amino acid sequence: CASSQGSSGNTIYF. The chain is built from TRBV5-1 and TRBJ1-3, with D possibly matching TRBD1 (6 bases). CDR1 and CDR2 from the germline V gene are SGHRS and YFSETQ. CDR3 size: 14 residues. V lost 4 bases to trimming and J lost 0 bases, with 8 bases between them.